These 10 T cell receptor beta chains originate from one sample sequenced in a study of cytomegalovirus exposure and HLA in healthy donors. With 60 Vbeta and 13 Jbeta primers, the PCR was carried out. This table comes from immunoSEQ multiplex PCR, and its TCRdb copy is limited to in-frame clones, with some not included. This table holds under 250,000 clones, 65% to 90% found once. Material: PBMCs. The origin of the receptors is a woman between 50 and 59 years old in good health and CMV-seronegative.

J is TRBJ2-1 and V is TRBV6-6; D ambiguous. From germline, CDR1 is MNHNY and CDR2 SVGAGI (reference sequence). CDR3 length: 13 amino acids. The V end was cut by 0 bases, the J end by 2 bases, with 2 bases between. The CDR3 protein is CASSYSTYNEQFF. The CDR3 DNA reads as TGTGCCAGCAGTTACTCTACCTACAATGAGCAGTTCTTC.

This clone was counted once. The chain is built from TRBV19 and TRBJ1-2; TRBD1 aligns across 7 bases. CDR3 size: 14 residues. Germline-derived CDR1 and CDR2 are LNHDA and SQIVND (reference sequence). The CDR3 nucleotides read TGTGCGATTAAAAATCGACAGGGCGTCGGTGGCTACACCTTC. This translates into CAIKNRQGVGGYTF.

The CDR3 sequence is CASSDRISLGQGLYGYTF. CDR3 coding DNA: TGTGCCAGCAGCGATCGCATCTCCTTGGGACAGGGTTTATATGGCTACACCTTC. This chain connects TRBV11-3 to TRBJ1-2; 9 bases fit TRBD1. The germline gives CDR1 SGHNT, CDR2 YENEEA. V shed 5 bases, J shed 5 bases, and the junction held 18 bases outside the gene matches. The CDR3 sequence is 18 residues long.

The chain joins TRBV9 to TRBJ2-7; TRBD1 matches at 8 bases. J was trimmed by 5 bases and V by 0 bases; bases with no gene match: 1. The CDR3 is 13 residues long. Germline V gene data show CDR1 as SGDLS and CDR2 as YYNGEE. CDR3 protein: CASSVGQGNEQYF. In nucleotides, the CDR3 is TGTGCCAGCAGCGTAGGACAGGGGAACGAGCAGTACTTC.

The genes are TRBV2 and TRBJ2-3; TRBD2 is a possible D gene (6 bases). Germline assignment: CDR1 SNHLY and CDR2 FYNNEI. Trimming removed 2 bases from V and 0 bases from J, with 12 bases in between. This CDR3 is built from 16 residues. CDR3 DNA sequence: TGTGCCAGCAGTGAACGGGGGTACTCTAGCACAGATACGCAGTATTTT. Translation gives CASSERGYSSTDTQYF.

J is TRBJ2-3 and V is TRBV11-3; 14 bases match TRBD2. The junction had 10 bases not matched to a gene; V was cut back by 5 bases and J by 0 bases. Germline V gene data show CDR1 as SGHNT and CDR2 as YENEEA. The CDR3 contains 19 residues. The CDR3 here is CASSAGLAGAIFSTDTQYF. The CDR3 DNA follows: TGTGCCAGCAGCGCGGGACTAGCGGGAGCTATATTTAGCACAGATACGCAGTATTTT.

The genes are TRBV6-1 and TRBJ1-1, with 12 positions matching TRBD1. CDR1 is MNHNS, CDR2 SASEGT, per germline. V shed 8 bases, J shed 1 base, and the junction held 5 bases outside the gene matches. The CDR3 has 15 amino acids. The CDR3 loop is CASRDRGLANTEAFF. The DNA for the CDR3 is TGTGCCAGCCGGGACAGGGGGCTTGCGAACACTGAAGCTTTCTTT.

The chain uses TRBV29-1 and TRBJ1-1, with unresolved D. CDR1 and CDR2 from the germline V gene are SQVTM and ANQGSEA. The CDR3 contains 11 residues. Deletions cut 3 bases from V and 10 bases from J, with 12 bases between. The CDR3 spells CSVDHYLAAFF. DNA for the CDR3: TGCAGCGTTGACCACTACTTGGCAGCTTTCTTT. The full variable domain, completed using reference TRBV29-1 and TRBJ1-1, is SAVISQKPSRDICQRGTSLTIQCQVDSQVTMMFWYRQQPGQSLTLIATANQGSEATYESGFVIDKFPISRPNLTFSTLTVSNMSPEDSSIYLCSVDHYLAAFFGQGTRLTVV.

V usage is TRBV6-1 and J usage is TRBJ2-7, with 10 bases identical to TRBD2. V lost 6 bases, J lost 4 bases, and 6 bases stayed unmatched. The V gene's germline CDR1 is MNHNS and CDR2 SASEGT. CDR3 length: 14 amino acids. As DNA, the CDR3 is TGTGCCAGCAGCCGTAGCGGGAGGACGTACGAGCAGTACTTC. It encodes CASSRSGRTYEQYF.

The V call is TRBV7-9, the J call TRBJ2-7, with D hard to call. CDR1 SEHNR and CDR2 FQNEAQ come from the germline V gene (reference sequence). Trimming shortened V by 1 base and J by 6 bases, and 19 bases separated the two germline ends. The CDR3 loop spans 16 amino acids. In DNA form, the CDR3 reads TGTGCCAGCAGCTTAGAGCTGCTAGGCCCCGTATCCGAGCAGTACTTC. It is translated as CASSLELLGPVSEQYF.